This TCR beta chain was captured in a study of cytomegalovirus exposure and HLA in healthy donors. Overall study results and limits: TCR beta chain V- and J-gene trimming was linked, in a later analysis, to a missense variant in DCLRE1C.

Concerning this clone: Its specificity is not known.

The PCR had 60 Vbeta and 13 Jbeta primers. The repertoire was sequenced with immunoSEQ multiplex PCR; TCRdb's copy has only in-frame clones and lacks some. Seen here are roughly 100,000 clones, 75% observed once, and the top ten hold 1% to 1.5%. With V trimmed by 7 bases and J by 4 bases, 10 bases remained unmatched. CDR3 length: 14 residues. Germline CDR1 and CDR2: MDHEN and SYDVKM. The V gene is TRBV28, the J gene TRBJ2-7; 7 bases are shared with TRBD1. The sequence was obtained from a man aged 35 to 55 in good health and CMV-seronegative. Sequenced material: PBMCs. DNA for the CDR3: TGTGCCAGCATCTCCGGGACAGCTCCTTACGAGCAGTACTTC. Amino acid sequence: CASISGTAPYEQYF.